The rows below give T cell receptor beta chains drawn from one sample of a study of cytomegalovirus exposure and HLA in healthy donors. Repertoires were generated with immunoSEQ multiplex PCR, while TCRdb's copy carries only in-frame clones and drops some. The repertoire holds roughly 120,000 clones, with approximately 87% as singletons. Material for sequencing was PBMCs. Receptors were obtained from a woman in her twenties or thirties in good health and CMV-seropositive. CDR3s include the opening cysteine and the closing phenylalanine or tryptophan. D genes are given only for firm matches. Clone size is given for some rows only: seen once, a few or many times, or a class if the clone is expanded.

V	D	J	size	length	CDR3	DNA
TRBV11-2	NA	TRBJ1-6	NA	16	CASSFMRDGYNSPLHF	TGTGCCAGCAGCTTTATGAGGGATGGCTATAATTCACCCCTCCACTTT
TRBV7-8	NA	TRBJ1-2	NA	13	CASSNTRWDGYTF	TGTGCCAGCAGCAACACCAGGTGGGATGGCTACACCTTC
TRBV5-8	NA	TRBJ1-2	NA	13	CASSSRGSYGYTF	TGTGCCAGCAGCAGCCGGGGTTCCTATGGCTACACCTTC
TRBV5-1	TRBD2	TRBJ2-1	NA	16	CASSLLSGALSNEQFF	TGCGCCAGCAGCTTGCTTAGCGGGGCCCTCTCCAATGAGCAGTTCTTC
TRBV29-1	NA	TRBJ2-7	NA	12	CSVAGVVNEQYF	TGCAGCGTTGCGGGAGTGGTTAACGAGCAGTACTTC
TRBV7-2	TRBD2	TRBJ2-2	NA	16	CASSLGERGTTGELFF	TGTGCCAGCAGCTTAGGAGAGCGGGGGACCACCGGGGAGCTGTTTTTT
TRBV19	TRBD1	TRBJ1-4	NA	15	CASSSQGAANEKLFF	TGTGCCAGTAGTTCACAGGGGGCGGCTAATGAAAAACTGTTTTTT
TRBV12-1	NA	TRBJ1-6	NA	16	CASGFNRQGCNSPLHF	TGTGCCAGCGGCTTTAACCGACAGGGGTGCAATTCACCCCTCCACTTT
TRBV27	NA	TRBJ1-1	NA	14	CASSLEDFSAEAFF	TGTGCCAGCAGTTTAGAGGACTTCAGCGCTGAAGCTTTCTTT
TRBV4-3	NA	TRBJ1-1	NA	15	CASSQASPTGTEAFF	TGCGCCAGCAGCCAAGCTTCCCCGACGGGCACTGAAGCTTTCTTT
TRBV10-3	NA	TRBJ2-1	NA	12	CAISVRDNEQFF	TGTGCCATCAGTGTGAGGGACAATGAGCAGTTCTTC
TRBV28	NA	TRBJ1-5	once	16	CASSPGGTYSNQPQHF	TGTGCCAGCAGTCCAGGTGGGACTTATAGCAATCAGCCCCAGCATTTT
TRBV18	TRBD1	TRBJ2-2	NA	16	CASSPGTGIYTGELFF	TGTGCCAGCTCACCAGGGACAGGGATCTACACCGGGGAGCTGTTTTTT
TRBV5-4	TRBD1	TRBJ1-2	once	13	CASSRQGFQGYTF	TGTGCCAGCAGCCGACAGGGATTTCAAGGCTACACCTTC
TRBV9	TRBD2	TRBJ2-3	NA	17	CASSVLAGGTSTDTQYF	TGTGCCAGCAGCGTGCTAGCGGGAGGGACTAGCACAGATACGCAGTATTTT
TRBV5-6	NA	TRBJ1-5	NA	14	CASTVGGGNQPQHF	TGTGCCAGCACCGTGGGAGGGGGCAATCAGCCCCAGCATTTT
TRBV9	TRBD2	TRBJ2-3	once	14	CASTRGRSTDTQYF	TGTGCCAGCACTCGCGGGAGGAGCACAGATACGCAGTATTTT
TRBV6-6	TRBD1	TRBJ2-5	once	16	CASSYKGQGAGETQYF	TGTGCCAGCAGTTACAAGGGACAGGGGGCAGGGGAGACCCAGTACTTC
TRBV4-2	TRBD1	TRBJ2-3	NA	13	CASSQDRVATQYF	TGTGCCAGCAGCCAGGACAGGGTGGCTACGCAGTATTTT
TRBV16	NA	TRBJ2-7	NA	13	CASSQSSVDEQYF	TGTGCCAGCAGCCAATCATCAGTGGACGAGCAGTACTTC
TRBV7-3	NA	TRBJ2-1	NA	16	CASSLAPGGIHNEQFF	TGTGCCAGCAGCTTAGCCCCCGGAGGGATACACAATGAGCAGTTCTTC
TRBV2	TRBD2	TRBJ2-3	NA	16	CASSEFTSGSADTQYF	TGTGCCAGCAGTGAATTTACTAGCGGGAGTGCAGATACGCAGTATTTT
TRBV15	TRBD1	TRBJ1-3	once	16	CATSRGGGTGGNTIYF	TGTGCCACCAGCAGAGGAGGGGGCACTGGCGGAAACACCATATATTTT
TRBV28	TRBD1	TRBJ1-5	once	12	CATTGGFQPQHF	TGTGCCACCACAGGGGGTTTTCAGCCCCAGCATTTT
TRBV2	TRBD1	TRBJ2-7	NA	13	CASRGQGAYEQYF	TGTGCCAGCAGGGGGCAGGGGGCCTACGAGCAGTACTTC
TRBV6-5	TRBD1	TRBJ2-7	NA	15	CASRYRDRGGYEQYF	TGTGCCAGCAGGTACCGGGACAGGGGTGGTTACGAGCAGTACTTC
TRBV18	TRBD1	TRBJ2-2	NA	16	CASSLAGTGISGELFF	TGTGCCAGCTCACTAGCCGGGACAGGGATCAGCGGGGAGCTGTTTTTT
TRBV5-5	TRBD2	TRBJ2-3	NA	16	CASSLGTSSSTDTQYF	TGTGCCAGCAGCCTCGGGACTAGCTCTAGCACAGATACGCAGTATTTT
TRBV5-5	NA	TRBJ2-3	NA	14	CASSLETSTDTQYF	TGTGCCAGCAGCTTGGAGACTAGCACAGATACGCAGTATTTT
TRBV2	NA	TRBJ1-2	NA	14	CASSEGGRGYGYTF	TGTGCCAGCAGTGAGGGAGGAAGAGGCTATGGCTACACCTTC
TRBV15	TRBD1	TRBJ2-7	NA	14	CATARTGGLYEQYF	TGTGCCACCGCTAGGACAGGGGGCTTATACGAGCAGTACTTC
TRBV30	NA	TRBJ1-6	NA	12	CAWSTGYSPLHF	TGTGCCTGGAGTACAGGGTATTCACCCCTCCACTTT
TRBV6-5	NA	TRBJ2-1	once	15	CASSYSVGDKPLQFF	TGTGCCAGCAGTTACTCGGTGGGAGACAAACCTCTGCAGTTCTTC
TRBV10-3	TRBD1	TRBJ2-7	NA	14	CAISQQGAPYEQYF	TGTGCCATCAGTCAACAGGGGGCCCCCTACGAGCAGTACTTC
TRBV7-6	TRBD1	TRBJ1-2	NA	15	CASSLRGGQGDGYTF	TGTGCCAGCAGCCTTAGAGGCGGGCAGGGGGATGGCTACACCTTC
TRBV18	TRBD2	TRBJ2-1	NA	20	CASSRRLAGDHKATYNEQFF	TGTGCCAGCTCACGCCGACTAGCGGGGGACCACAAGGCAACCTACAATGAGCAGTTCTTC
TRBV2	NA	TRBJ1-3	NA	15	CASSDPREAGNTIYF	TGTGCCAGCAGTGACCCGAGGGAGGCTGGAAACACCATATATTTT
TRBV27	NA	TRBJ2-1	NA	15	CASSQAVGSYNEQFF	TGTGCCAGCAGCCAAGCGGTCGGCTCCTACAATGAGCAGTTCTTC
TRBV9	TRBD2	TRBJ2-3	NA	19	CASSTRPELAGGNTDTQYF	TGTGCCAGCAGCACGCGCCCCGAGCTAGCGGGAGGCAACACAGATACGCAGTATTTT
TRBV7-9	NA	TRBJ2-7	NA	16	CASSGGAAEGSYEQYF	TGTGCCAGCAGCGGAGGGGCAGCGGAGGGCTCCTACGAGCAGTACTTC
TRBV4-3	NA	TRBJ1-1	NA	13	CASRYRGGTEAFF	TGCGCCAGCAGGTATAGGGGGGGCACTGAAGCTTTCTTT
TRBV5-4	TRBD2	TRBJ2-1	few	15	CASSFLAGLYNEQFF	TGTGCCAGCAGCTTTTTAGCGGGGCTCTACAATGAGCAGTTCTTC
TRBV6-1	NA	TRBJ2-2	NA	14	CASSEESNTGELFF	TGTGCCAGCAGCGAGGAATCGAACACCGGGGAGCTGTTTTTT
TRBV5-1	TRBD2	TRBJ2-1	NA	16	CASSLWWEGSYNEQFF	TGCGCCAGCAGCTTGTGGTGGGAGGGCTCCTACAATGAGCAGTTCTTC
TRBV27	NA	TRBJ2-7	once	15	CASSLSRSLSYEQYF	TGTGCCAGCAGTTTATCTCGTTCCCTCTCCTACGAGCAGTACTTC
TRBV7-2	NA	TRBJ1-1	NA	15	CASSLGAPMNTEAFF	TGTGCCAGCAGCTTAGGGGCCCCCATGAACACTGAAGCTTTCTTT
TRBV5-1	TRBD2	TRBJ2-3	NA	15	CASSRDSGSGDTQYF	TGCGCCAGCAGCCGGGATAGCGGGAGTGGAGATACGCAGTATTTT
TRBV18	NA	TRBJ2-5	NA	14	CASSPTVGGETQYF	TGTGCCAGCTCACCGACAGTAGGGGGAGAGACCCAGTACTTC
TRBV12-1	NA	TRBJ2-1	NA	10	CASSPTQGFF	TGTGCCAGCAGCCCGACACAAGGGTTCTTC
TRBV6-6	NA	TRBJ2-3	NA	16	CASSYYPGVSTDTQYF	TGTGCCAGCAGTTACTATCCGGGAGTAAGCACAGATACGCAGTATTTT
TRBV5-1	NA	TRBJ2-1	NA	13	CASSPGSGNEQFF	TGCGCCAGCAGCCCCGGTAGCGGCAATGAGCAGTTCTTC
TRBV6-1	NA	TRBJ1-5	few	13	CASSVLWGRGLHF	TGTGCCAGCAGTGTCCTCTGGGGCAGGGGATTGCATTTT
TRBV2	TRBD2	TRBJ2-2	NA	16	CASSAGGGVWTGELFF	TGTGCCAGCAGTGCCGGCGGGGGGGTGTGGACCGGGGAGCTGTTTTTT
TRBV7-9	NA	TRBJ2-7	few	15	CASSLQTGLSYEQYF	TGTGCCAGCAGCTTACAAACGGGACTGAGCTACGAGCAGTACTTC
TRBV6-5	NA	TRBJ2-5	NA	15	CASRAGFFTTETQYF	TGTGCCAGCAGGGCAGGGTTCTTTACAACGGAGACCCAGTACTTC
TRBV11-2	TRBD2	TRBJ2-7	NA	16	CASSVKILAGPYEQYF	TGTGCCAGCAGCGTTAAGATCCTAGCGGGACCCTACGAGCAGTACTTC
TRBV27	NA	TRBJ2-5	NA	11	CASSRGETQYF	TGTGCCAGCAGCAGGGGCGAGACCCAGTACTTC
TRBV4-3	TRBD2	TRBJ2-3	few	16	CASSQTGTSGADTQYF	TGCGCCAGCAGCCAAACCGGGACTAGCGGGGCAGATACGCAGTATTTT
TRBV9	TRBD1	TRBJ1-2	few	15	CASSAGTGIRYGYTF	TGTGCCAGCAGCGCCGGGACAGGGATTCGCTATGGCTACACCTTC